This TCR beta chain was captured by sequencing in a study of blood T cell repertoires in COVID-19. Background on the study: Sites in the United States, Italy and Spain provided acute and convalescent COVID-19 samples.

Authors' methods: Reference gene primer amplification gave estimated nucleated cell counts. Using immunoSEQ multiplex PCR, the repertoire was profiled, and TCRdb retains in-frame clones only, with some absent. The V and J calls and clone size come from that table; D and trimming were worked out from the DNA. The sample has 35,000 to 45,000 clones; about 80% are singletons. The sample taken for sequencing was peripheral blood. The receptor comes from an older man with active or convalescent COVID-19.

CDR3 sequence: CASSEQGYTEAFF. CDR3 nucleotide sequence: TGTGCCAGCAGCGAACAGGGGTACACTGAAGCTTTCTTT. The chain has TRBV5-6 and TRBJ1-1; 7 bases fit TRBD1. Trimming removed 4 bases from V and 3 bases from J; junction bases left unmatched: 3. The length of the CDR3 is 13 residues. In germline, CDR1 is SGHDT, CDR2 YYEEEE.